Presented here are 22 T cell receptor beta chains from one specimen sequenced in a study of identical twins' blood T cells. TCRdb fed the 5' RACE reads into MiXCR, producing one record per CDR3 protein. Here the sample spans a few hundred thousand distinct CDR3 sequences, 28% being singletons. Sequenced: PBMCs. The receptors come from a woman between 18 and 55 years old in good health.

This clonotype was detected a few times. The chain joins TRBV10-3 to TRBJ2-5; unclear D gene. Trimming removed 0 bases from V and 5 bases from J, with 7 bases in between. Germline CDR1 is ENHRY and CDR2 is SYGVKD. The CDR3 extends over 13 amino acids. The CDR3 loop reads CAISESKSETQYF. In DNA, the CDR3 is TGTGCCATCAGTGAGTCTAAAAGTGAGACCCAGTACTTC.

V usage is TRBV20-1 and J usage is TRBJ2-3; D might be TRBD1 (6 bases). This CDR3 spans 14 amino acids. V was pared by 2 bases and J by 1 base, with 10 bases between. Germline CDR1 DFQATT, CDR2 SNEGSKA (reference sequence). DNA for the CDR3: TGCAGTGCTAGACAACAGGGAGGCACAGATACGCAGTATTTT. Protein product: CSARQQGGTDTQYF.

This clonotype has only a few counts. The CDR3 DNA reads as TGTGCCAGTAGTATACGGCCCCTGCGAGGGAGCTCCTATAATTCACCCCTCCACTTT. This codes for CASSIRPLRGSSYNSPLHF. The chain carries TRBV19 and TRBJ1-6; D remains ambiguous. In germline, CDR1 is LNHDA, CDR2 SQIVND (reference sequence). CDR3 length equals 19 residues. The V end lost 2 bases, the J end lost 0 bases, and 17 bases lay between the germline ends.

The gene calls are TRBV11-2 and TRBJ2-7, with TRBD1 matching over 8 bases. CDR1 and CDR2 from the germline V gene are SGHAT and FQNNGV. This CDR3 comprises 15 residues. Trimming removed 3 bases from V and 0 bases from J; junction bases left unmatched: 4. CDR3 amino acids: CASSLGQDSSYEQYF. The CDR3 DNA sequence: TGTGCCAGCAGCTTGGGACAGGACAGCTCCTACGAGCAGTACTTC.

Comments on this clonotype: The junction departs from the called germline gene at one end, perhaps through a read error. This chain connects TRBV7-2 to TRBJ2-3; tentative D call: TRBD2 (5 bases). CDR1 and CDR2 from the germline V gene are SGHTA and FQGNSA. The CDR3 extends over 14 amino acids. DNA of the CDR3: TGTTCCAGCAGCTTAGCGCTCGTTCGCGATACGCAGTATTTT. Encoded protein: CSSSLALVRDTQYF.

This chain uses TRBV29-1 with TRBJ1-1; D is unclear. Trimming took 8 bases from V and 11 from J, leaving 15 bases between them. This CDR3 comprises 10 residues. CDR1 is SQVTM, CDR2 ANQGSEA, per germline. As DNA, the CDR3 is TGCAGCTATACGACTGGCGCGGCTTTCTTT. As protein: CSYTTGAAFF. Based on the CDR3 plus reference TRBV29-1 and TRBJ1-1, the full variable domain is SAVISQKPSRDICQRGTSLTIQCQVDSQVTMMFWYRQQPGQSLTLIATANQGSEATYESGFVIDKFPISRPNLTFSTLTVSNMSPEDSSIYLCSYTTGAAFFGQGTRLTVV.

This clonotype was recorded a few times. V and J are TRBV29-1 and TRBJ2-7; possibly TRBD1 or TRBD2 for D (6 bases each). The CDR3 is made up of 13 amino acids. The germline CDR1 and CDR2 sequences are SQVTM and ANQGSEA. V was cut by 3 bases and J by 4 bases, with 13 bases left in between. The CDR3 is CSVDSGGGYEQYF. Here the CDR3 DNA reads TGCAGCGTTGACTCTGGAGGGGGTTACGAGCAGTACTTC.

This chain links TRBV24-1 with TRBJ1-2; D unclear. Germline loops: CDR1 KGHDR, CDR2 SFDVKD. The CDR3 consists of 12 residues. The germline V and J ends were trimmed by 4 bases and 5 bases, with 7 bases remaining between them. The CDR3 DNA sequence: TGTGCCACCAGTGACCGGGGATATGGCTACACCTTC. This codes for CATSDRGYGYTF.

This chain links TRBV5-8 with TRBJ2-2, with 8 bases matching TRBD2. The V segment lost 3 bases and the J segment 0 bases; nucleotides outside the gene matches: 1. Looked up from germline, CDR1 is SGHTS and CDR2 is YDEGEE. CDR3 size: 15 residues. CDR3 sequence (DNA): TGTGCCAGCAGCTCACTAGCGGCGAACACCGGGGAGCTGTTTTTT. Protein: CASSSLAANTGELFF.

The sample holds many counts of this clonotype. J is TRBJ2-1 and V is TRBV2; no reliable D call. The V end was cut by 3 bases, the J end by 4 bases, with 10 bases between. In germline, CDR1 is SNHLY, CDR2 FYNNEI. The CDR3 consists of 14 residues. The CDR3 region has the DNA TGTGCCAGCAGTGAGATGAAGGTATACAATGAGCAGTTCTTC. The encoded protein is CASSEMKVYNEQFF.

The V call is TRBV29-1, the J call TRBJ2-1; D unclear. Germline CDR1 reads SQVTM; CDR2 reads ANQGSEA. Trimming pared 6 bases from V and 10 bases from J, leaving 10 bases between. This CDR3 has 10 residues. CDR3 loop: CSVRSVEQFF. CDR3 coding DNA: TGCAGCGTACGATCGGTCGAGCAGTTCTTC.

Only a few counts were recorded for this clonotype. The chain combines TRBV7-6 with TRBJ2-2; D is ambiguous. CDR1 and CDR2 from the germline V gene are SGHVS and FNYEAQ. With 1 base removed from V and 8 bases from J, the gap between germline ends came to 11 bases. The CDR3 contains 14 residues. The CDR3 DNA reads as TGTGCCAGCAGCTTAGGTTCCCCGCTGGGGGAGCTGTTTTTT. It is translated as CASSLGSPLGELFF.

This clonotype was observed a few times. The V gene is TRBV19, the J gene TRBJ2-5; 10 bases agree with TRBD2. The V gene's germline CDR1 is LNHDA and CDR2 SQIVND (reference sequence). V shed 8 bases and J 3 bases; nucleotides not matched to a gene: 6. The CDR3 is 14 residues long. Here the CDR3 DNA reads TGTGCCAGTGGGAGGACTAGCGGTAAAGAGACCCAGTACTTC. Its protein is CASGRTSGKETQYF.

The chain combines TRBV5-1 with TRBJ1-2, with 9 bases that match TRBD1. The length of the CDR3 is 15 residues. V lost 1 base to trimming and J lost 8 bases; unmatched junction nucleotides: 9. Germline CDR1 SGHRS, CDR2 YFSETQ. The DNA for the CDR3 is TGCGCCAGCAGCTTGATGTGGACAGGGGAGACGGGCTACACCTTC. It codes for CASSLMWTGETGYTF. The whole variable domain, remainder taken from reference TRBV5-1 and TRBJ1-2, is KAGVTQTPRYLIKTRGQQVTLSCSPISGHRSVSWYQQTPGQGLQFLFEYFSETQRNKGNFPGRFSGRQFSNSRSEMNVSTLELGDSALYLCASSLMWTGETGYTFGSGTRLTVV.

The chain has TRBV19 and TRBJ1-2; D is uncertain. V gave up 5 bases and J gave up 1 base, with 11 bases separating them. The CDR3 sequence is 14 residues long. Germline V lookup: CDR1 LNHDA, CDR2 SQIVND (reference sequence). For the CDR3, the DNA is TGTGCCAGTAGTCGGAGTCGGGATAACTATGGCTACACCTTC. Encoded protein: CASSRSRDNYGYTF. The entire variable domain, with the rest obtained from reference TRBV19 and TRBJ1-2, is as follows: DGGITQSPKYLFRKEGQNVTLSCEQNLNHDAMYWYRQDPGQGLRLIYYSQIVNDFQKGDIAEGYSVSREKKESFPLTVTSAQKNPTAFYLCASSRSRDNYGYTFGSGTRLTVV.

This clonotype was observed a handful of times. The chain is built from TRBV20-1 and TRBJ1-4; D might be TRBD1 (5 bases). The CDR3 sequence is 13 residues long. Trimming shortened V by 3 bases and J by 7 bases, and 12 bases separated the two germline ends. Germline CDR1 reads DFQATT; CDR2 reads SNEGSKA (reference sequence). The CDR3 here is CSARKGLGEKLFF. The CDR3, as DNA: TGCAGTGCTAGGAAGGGGTTGGGTGAAAAACTGTTTTTT.

The sample holds a few counts of this clonotype. The chain combines TRBV6-2 or TRBV6-3 with TRBJ1-1; no definite D call. Germline assignment: CDR1 MNHEY and CDR2 SVGEGT. This CDR3 comprises 16 residues. The germline V and J ends were trimmed by 0 bases and 5 bases, with 16 bases remaining between them. The DNA for the CDR3 is TGTGCCAGCAGTTACTCGATTCTGGTGGGCTTTACTGAAGCTTTCTTT. Translating gives CASSYSILVGFTEAFF.

The chain is built from TRBV6-5 and TRBJ1-1; 12 positions match TRBD1. Germline CDR1 MNHEY, CDR2 SVGAGI. Germline trimming cut 6 bases from V and 6 bases from J; bases unmatched to any gene: 8. The CDR3 spans 15 residues. The CDR3 region is CASSPLGTGGPEAFF. The CDR3 bases are TGTGCCAGCAGCCCGCTAGGGACAGGGGGCCCTGAAGCTTTCTTT.

This clonotype has a handful of counts. This chain uses TRBV13 with TRBJ2-1; TRBD2 matches at 12 bases. Germline assignment: CDR1 PRHDT and CDR2 FYEKMQ (reference sequence). This CDR3 region has 18 residues. The V and J ends lost 8 bases and 4 bases, in that order; junction bases with no gene match: 15. CDR3 loop: CASSPSSGGGSIYNEQFF. The CDR3 nucleotides read TGTGCCAGCTCCCCATCTAGCGGGGGGGGGTCGATTTACAATGAGCAGTTCTTC.

This clonotype was picked up a small number of times. The chain joins TRBV24-1 to TRBJ2-3, with D possibly matching TRBD2 (5 bases). There are 14 residues in the CDR3. The germline CDR1 and CDR2 sequences are KGHDR and SFDVKD. The V gene lost 3 bases and the J gene lost 4 bases, with 10 bases spanning the gap. CDR3 protein: CATSDEGWADTQYF. The CDR3 coding sequence is TGTGCCACCAGTGATGAGGGATGGGCAGATACGCAGTATTTT.

The CDR3 protein is CSVNRATPSNYGYTF. The CDR3 region has the DNA TGCAGCGTGAACAGGGCTACACCATCTAACTATGGCTACACCTTC. This chain uses TRBV29-1 with TRBJ1-2, with D possibly TRBD1 on 6 matching bases. Trimming removed 6 bases at V and 0 bases at J, with 17 bases between. Germline lookup yields CDR1 SQVTM and CDR2 ANQGSEA. The CDR3 contains 15 residues.

This clonotype was recorded a few times. The rearrangement links TRBV25-1 to TRBJ2-3; 9 bases agree with TRBD1. The CDR3 is 15 residues long. J was trimmed by 4 bases and V by 8 bases; bases with no gene match: 10. Per the germline V gene, CDR1 is MGHDK and CDR2 is SYGVNS. The CDR3 region has the DNA TGTGCCAGCTCAAATACAGGGGGCGGATCAGATACGCAGTATTTT. Translation: CASSNTGGGSDTQYF.